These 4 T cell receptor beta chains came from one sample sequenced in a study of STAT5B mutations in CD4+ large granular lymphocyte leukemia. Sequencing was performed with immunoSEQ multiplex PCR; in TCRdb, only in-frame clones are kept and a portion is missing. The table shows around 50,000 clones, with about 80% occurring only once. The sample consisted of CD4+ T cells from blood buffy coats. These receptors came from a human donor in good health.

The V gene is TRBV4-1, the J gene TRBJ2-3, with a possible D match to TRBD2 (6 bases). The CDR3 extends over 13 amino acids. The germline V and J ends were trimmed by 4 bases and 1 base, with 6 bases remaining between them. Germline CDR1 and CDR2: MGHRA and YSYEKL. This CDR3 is CASSRGGTDTQYF. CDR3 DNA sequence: TGCGCCAGCAGCCGGGGGGGCACAGATACGCAGTATTTT.

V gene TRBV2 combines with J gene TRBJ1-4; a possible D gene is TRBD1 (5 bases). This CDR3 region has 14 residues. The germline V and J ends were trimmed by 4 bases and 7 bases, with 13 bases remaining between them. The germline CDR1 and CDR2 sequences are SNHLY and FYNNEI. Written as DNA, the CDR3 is TGTGCCAGCAGTGTTGGGGGTTGGGGTGAAAAACTGTTTTTT. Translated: CASSVGGWGEKLFF. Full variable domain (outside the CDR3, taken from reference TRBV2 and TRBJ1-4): EPEVTQTPSHQVTQMGQEVILRCVPISNHLYFYWYRQILGQKVEFLVSFYNNEISEKSEIFDDQFSVERPDGSNFTLKIRSTKLEDSAMYFCASSVGGWGEKLFFGSGTQLSVL.

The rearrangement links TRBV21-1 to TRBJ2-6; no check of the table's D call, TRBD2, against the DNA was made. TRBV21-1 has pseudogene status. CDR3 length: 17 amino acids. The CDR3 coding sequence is TGTGCCAGCAGCAACCCAGCGGACGGCCCTGGGGCCAACGTCCTGACTTTC. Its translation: CASSNPADGPGANVLTF.

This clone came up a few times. This chain's CDR3 is CASNLDRGYGYTF. The CDR3 region has the DNA TGTGCCAGTAACCTGGACAGGGGTTATGGCTACACCTTC. The chain links TRBV19 to TRBJ1-2; 9 nucleotides align to TRBD1. V dropped 7 bases and J dropped 5; count of bases not matched to a gene: 5. CDR1 and CDR2 from the germline V gene are LNHDA and SQIVND (reference sequence). The CDR3 sequence is 13 residues long.